The 30 T cell receptor beta chains below were found in one sample sequenced in a study of blood T cell repertoires in COVID-19 (dated by TCRdb to 2020 to 2021). Library prep was done by the immunoSEQ multiplex PCR assay. TCRdb holds this immuneACCESS table with in-frame rearrangements only. Some clones are missing; in checked studies, unresolved V genes explain under half, and the rest has no known cause. The sample table lists under 200,000 clones, about nine tenths of them with a count of one. The ten biggest clones cover around 5.1% of the sample. The sample taken for sequencing was peripheral blood. The source is a man aged 18 to 29 with COVID-19, enrolled during active disease.

The chain joins TRBV24-1 to TRBJ1-2; TRBD1 matches 7 bases. The length of the CDR3 is 13 residues. J gave up 7 bases and V 4 bases, and 5 bases lay outside the gene matches. Germline V gene sequence: CDR1 KGHDR, CDR2 SFDVKD. CDR3 DNA sequence: TGTGCCACCAGTGACTGGGGACAGTTTGGCTACACCTTC. This translates into CATSDWGQFGYTF.

The chain uses TRBV15 and TRBJ2-6, with D possibly matching TRBD2 (5 bases). The CDR3 extends over 16 amino acids. Germline V gives CDR1 LNHNV, CDR2 YYDKDF (reference sequence). Deletions cut 2 bases from V and 1 base from J, with 9 bases between. CDR3 protein: CATSRQGGSGANVLTF. As DNA, the CDR3 is TGTGCCACCAGCAGACAAGGAGGTTCTGGGGCCAACGTCCTGACTTTC.

A few counts support this clone. The CDR3 DNA sequence: TGTGCCAGCAGTTCCCCTGTAGACAACCAAGAGACCCAGTACTTC. This gives the protein CASSSPVDNQETQYF. The V gene is TRBV28, the J gene TRBJ2-5; D not certain. The germline CDR1 and CDR2 sequences are MDHEN and SYDVKM. The CDR3 consists of 15 residues. Trimming stripped 4 bases from V and 0 bases from J, with 12 bases between.

This chain uses TRBV4-3 with TRBJ1-1, with 8 bases identical to TRBD1. Germline values: CDR1 LGHNA, CDR2 YSLEER. V was pared by 2 bases and J by 0 bases, with 2 bases of the junction left unmatched. The CDR3 length is 15 residues. CDR3 residues: CASSQNRGVNTEAFF. CDR3 nucleotides: TGCGCCAGCAGCCAAAACAGGGGGGTGAACACTGAAGCTTTCTTT.

This chain uses TRBV9 with TRBJ1-5, with D unresolved. Germline V gene sequence: CDR1 SGDLS, CDR2 YYNGEE. Trimming pared 3 bases from V and 4 bases from J, leaving 8 bases between. The CDR3 contains 13 residues. CDR3 DNA sequence: TGTGCCAGCAGCGACAGCCTAAATCAGCCCCAGCATTTT. It translates to CASSDSLNQPQHF.

V is TRBV28 and J is TRBJ1-5; maybe TRBD1 (5 bases). The V end was cut by 5 bases, the J end by 4 bases, with 15 bases between. Germline CDR1 and CDR2: MDHEN and SYDVKM. This CDR3 spans 15 amino acids. The CDR3 is CASSPRGGGNQPQHF. In nucleotides, the CDR3 is TGTGCCAGCAGTCCGCGCGGGGGGGGTAATCAGCCCCAGCATTTT.

The chain has TRBV27 and TRBJ2-2; 14 bases agree with TRBD2. V gave up 4 bases and J gave up 7 bases; unmatched junction bases: 11. Germline loops: CDR1 MNHEY, CDR2 SMNVEV (reference sequence). The CDR3 contains 18 residues. For the CDR3, the DNA is TGTGCCAGCAGTTCCGCCGGGACTAGCGGGGGTGTCGTCGGGGAGCTGTTTTTT. This codes for CASSSAGTSGGVVGELFF.

The gene calls are TRBV6-5 and TRBJ2-1; tentatively, D is TRBD1 (5 bases). V shed 6 bases and J shed 4 bases, with 10 bases lying between them. Germline-derived CDR1 and CDR2 are MNHEY and SVGAGI. The CDR3 covers 13 residues. The CDR3 region is CASSQDIYNEQFF. For the CDR3, the DNA is TGTGCCAGCAGCCAGGACATTTACAATGAGCAGTTCTTC.

V usage is TRBV13 and J usage is TRBJ2-2; D call uncertain. The CDR3 sequence is 13 residues long. CDR1 PRHDT and CDR2 FYEKMQ come from the germline V gene (reference sequence). Trimming cost V 5 bases and J 6 bases, with 10 bases left between them. CDR3 sequence: CASSVTIAGELFF. The CDR3 DNA follows: TGTGCCAGCAGCGTAACGATAGCCGGGGAGCTGTTTTTT.

This chain connects TRBV10-3 to TRBJ1-2; D remains ambiguous. Germline assignment: CDR1 ENHRY and CDR2 SYGVKD. The CDR3 has 14 amino acids. V was trimmed by 0 bases and J by 4 bases, leaving 9 bases between them. CDR3 nucleotide sequence: TGTGCCATCAGTGAGTCAGTGGGCAGCTATGGCTACACCTTC. Translated: CAISESVGSYGYTF.

The chain recombines TRBV19 with TRBJ2-7; 7 bases match TRBD1. Trimming at V came to 3 bases and at J to 4 bases, leaving 9 bases not matched to a gene. The length of the CDR3 is 15 residues. Germline CDR1 and CDR2: LNHDA and SQIVND (reference sequence). This chain's CDR3 is CASSILRDSQYEQYF. DNA of the CDR3: TGTGCCAGTAGTATTCTTCGGGACAGTCAATACGAGCAGTACTTC.

A few counts support this clone. This chain uses TRBV10-1 with TRBJ1-2; D may be TRBD1 (6 bases). CDR1 WNHNN and CDR2 SYGVQD come from the germline V gene (reference sequence). Trimming stripped 6 bases from V and 2 bases from J, with 10 bases between. This CDR3 is built from 13 residues. The CDR3 DNA reads TGCGCCAGCAGCCCCGACAGGAACTATGGCTACACCTTC. Translating gives CASSPDRNYGYTF.

With respect to this clone: A junction boundary mismatches the germline segment, possibly from a read error. The chain carries TRBV7-7 and TRBJ2-1; the match to TRBD2 covers 12 bases. Germline CDR1 reads SSHAT; CDR2 reads FNYEAQ (reference sequence). The CDR3 loop spans 18 amino acids. CDR3: CASSPRLAGASSYNEQFF. In DNA form, the CDR3 reads TGTGCTAGCAGCCCGAGACTAGCGGGAGCCAGCTCCTACAATGAGCAGTTCTTC.

V and J are TRBV21-1 and TRBJ1-4; the DNA was not used to check the table's D call, TRBD1. TRBV21-1 is shown as a pseudogene. The CDR3 extends over 15 amino acids. In DNA, the CDR3 is TGTGCCAGCAGTATTACAGGGGGCGCAGTCGAAAAACTGTTTTTT. This gives the protein CASSITGGAVEKLFF.

The J gene is TRBJ1-3, the V gene TRBV15; weak D call: TRBD1 (5 bases). With 0 bases removed from V and 2 bases from J, the gap between germline ends came to 11 bases. The length of the CDR3 is 16 residues. From germline, CDR1 is LNHNV and CDR2 YYDKDF (reference sequence). The CDR3 loop is CATSREGAGTGNTIYF. CDR3 sequence (DNA): TGTGCCACCAGCAGAGAAGGGGCAGGGACTGGAAACACCATATATTTT.

The genes are TRBV4-1 and TRBJ2-1; 7 bases fit TRBD1. With V trimmed by 3 bases and J by 0 bases, 17 bases remained unmatched. The CDR3 has 20 amino acids. Per the germline V gene, CDR1 is MGHRA and CDR2 is YSYEKL. CDR3 DNA sequence: TGCGCCAGCAGCCATGCTATTTTGGGGACAGCCTCAAGCTCCTACAATGAGCAGTTCTTC. As protein: CASSHAILGTASSSYNEQFF.

The chain joins TRBV11-2 to TRBJ1-6; 8 bases agree with TRBD1. The CDR3 spans 14 residues. Germline CDR1 SGHAT, CDR2 FQNNGV. The J segment lost 7 bases and the V segment lost 5 bases, leaving 4 bases of the junction unmatched. CDR3: CASSPDRDNSPLHF. The CDR3 nucleotides are TGTGCCAGCAGCCCGGACAGGGACAATTCACCCCTCCACTTT.

The rearrangement joins TRBV13 to TRBJ2-7; no definite D call. Trimming shortened V by 1 base and J by 4 bases, and 11 bases separated the two germline ends. CDR3 size: 14 residues. Germline V lookup: CDR1 PRHDT, CDR2 FYEKMQ (reference sequence). CDR3 sequence (DNA): TGTGCCAGCAGCTTAGCTAGTCATGGGTACGAGCAGTACTTC. This codes for CASSLASHGYEQYF.

This clone appeared once. The gene calls are TRBV29-1 and TRBJ2-7; D perhaps matches TRBD1 (6 bases). CDR3 length equals 15 residues. V was clipped by 7 bases and J by 0 bases, with 19 bases between them. Germline V lookup: CDR1 SQVTM, CDR2 ANQGSEA. CDR3 amino acids: CSAKGVPGVSYEQYF. CDR3 in DNA: TGCAGCGCTAAGGGGGTGCCCGGAGTCTCCTACGAGCAGTACTTC.

The chain is built from TRBV27 and TRBJ2-2; D gene uncertain. The CDR3 contains 15 residues. Trimming took 3 bases from V and 0 from J, leaving 8 bases between them. Germline V gene sequence: CDR1 MNHEY, CDR2 SMNVEV (reference sequence). CDR3 loop: CASSFFFPNTGELFF. The CDR3 DNA reads TGTGCCAGCAGTTTTTTCTTTCCGAACACCGGGGAGCTGTTTTTT.

The chain is built from TRBV4-1 and TRBJ1-1; D remains ambiguous. V was cut by 5 bases and J by 0 bases, with 13 bases left in between. The germline gives CDR1 MGHRA, CDR2 YSYEKL. This CDR3 spans 15 amino acids. The CDR3 loop reads CASSFLWALNTEAFF. The DNA for the CDR3 is TGCGCCAGCAGCTTCTTGTGGGCCCTGAACACTGAAGCTTTCTTT.

Details on this clone: One end of the junction does not line up with germline, which may come from a read error. V is TRBV7-9 and J is TRBJ1-4; D gene uncertain. The germline V gene has CDR1 SEHNR and CDR2 FQNEAQ (reference sequence). The CDR3 spans 14 residues. The CDR3 loop is CASSSRVSNEKLLF. CDR3 nucleotides: TGTGCCAGCAGCAGCCGGGTCTCTAATGAAAAACTGCTTTTT.

The chain carries TRBV10-3 and TRBJ1-6; 11 positions agree with TRBD1. The CDR3 is made up of 18 amino acids. The V segment lost 6 bases and the J segment 0 bases; nucleotides outside the gene matches: 7. Germline CDR1 and CDR2: ENHRY and SYGVKD. CDR3 sequence (DNA): TGTGCCATCAGGGACCGGGACAGGGGGAGCTCCTATAATTCACCCCTCCACTTT. Its protein is CAIRDRDRGSSYNSPLHF.

J is TRBJ2-2 and V is TRBV9; 7 bases are shared with TRBD1. Per the germline V gene, CDR1 is SGDLS and CDR2 is YYNGEE. CDR3 length equals 15 residues. Trimming at V came to 3 bases and at J to 0 bases, leaving 2 bases not matched to a gene. For the CDR3, the DNA is TGTGCCAGCAGCGGAGGGACAGCGAACACCGGGGAGCTGTTTTTT. Protein product: CASSGGTANTGELFF.

J is TRBJ1-1 and V is TRBV2; TRBD1 is a possible D gene (5 bases). The CDR3 runs 13 residues. Trimming stripped 6 bases from V and 6 bases from J, with 14 bases between. Per the germline V gene, CDR1 is SNHLY and CDR2 is FYNNEI. The CDR3 region is CASRDTGVAEAFF. The CDR3 DNA sequence: TGTGCCAGCAGAGACACAGGTGTTGCTGAAGCTTTCTTT.

The chain carries TRBV6-4 and TRBJ2-1, with 8 bases identical to TRBD2. The CDR3 runs 13 residues. Looked up from germline, CDR1 is MRHNA and CDR2 is SNTAGT. The V segment lost 2 bases and the J segment 6 bases; nucleotides outside the gene matches: 0. The CDR3: CASSDGTSNEQFF. In DNA form, the CDR3 reads TGTGCCAGCAGTGACGGGACTAGCAATGAGCAGTTCTTC.

The gene calls are TRBV27 and TRBJ2-1; no reliable D call. The CDR3 length is 11 residues. Germline V lookup: CDR1 MNHEY, CDR2 SMNVEV (reference sequence). Trimming left V 6 bases short and J 4 bases short, with 4 bases between. The CDR3 DNA follows: TGTGCCAGCAGCCAATACAATGAGCAGTTCTTC. Its translation is CASSQYNEQFF.

V is TRBV14 and J is TRBJ2-2, with a tentative D call TRBD1 (6 bases). Germline loops: CDR1 SGHDN, CDR2 FVKESK. The CDR3 is 14 amino acids. Deletions cut 2 bases from V and 5 bases from J, with 9 bases between. CDR3 protein: CASSQIQGTGELFF. DNA for the CDR3: TGTGCCAGCAGCCAAATACAGGGAACCGGGGAGCTGTTTTTT.

The chain combines TRBV30 with TRBJ2-1; D might be TRBD2 (5 bases). The CDR3 extends over 18 amino acids. Trimming removed 4 bases at V and 0 bases at J, with 22 bases between. Germline V gene lookup returns CDR1 GTSNPN and CDR2 SVGIG (reference sequence). The CDR3 sequence: CAWTRDYRTVGSYNEQFF. The CDR3 DNA is TGTGCCTGGACCCGCGACTATCGGACCGTGGGCTCCTACAATGAGCAGTTCTTC.

The rearrangement links TRBV29-1 to TRBJ2-1; D is perhaps TRBD2 (6 bases). Germline V gene sequence: CDR1 SQVTM, CDR2 ANQGSEA. The CDR3 covers 14 residues. The germline V and J ends were trimmed by 6 bases and 0 bases, with 12 bases remaining between them. The CDR3 sequence: CSVAGRSSYNEQFF. The CDR3 bases are TGCAGCGTCGCGGGACGGAGCTCCTACAATGAGCAGTTCTTC.